Sequencing of this T cell receptor (beta chain) was carried out in a study of identical twins. MiXCR, run by TCRdb on the 5' RACE reads, gives a single entry per CDR3 protein. The data hold roughly 720,000 distinct CDR3 sequences, with roughly 18% observed a single time. General study results and limits: Alpha sequences out of frame and shared by twins had excess low generation probability.

There are 14 residues in the CDR3. V shed 7 bases and J shed 0 bases, with 11 bases lying between them. From germline, CDR1 is SNHLY and CDR2 FYNNEI. This clonotype occurred a few times. The antigen is unknown. These sequences were also reported in another study, on T cells expressing NK-cell markers.

This TCR was sampled from a woman younger than 35 in good health. The chain combines TRBV2 with TRBJ2-3; no clear D. Sequenced input: PBMCs. The CDR3 loop reads CASTLVSSTDTQYF. The CDR3, as DNA: TGTGCCAGCACCCTCGTATCTAGCACAGATACGCAGTATTTT.